This TCR beta chain was sequenced during a study of T cell responses to AZD1222 COVID-19 vaccine. As for this clone: Its antigen is still unknown.

Data came from immunoSEQ multiplex PCR; TCRdb stores just in-frame clones and leaves some out. Of about 120,000 clones in the sample, about nine tenths were seen once. Study-level points and caveats: Vaccine-associated CD4 TCRs ranged over spike, dominating at 160-218 and 743-854. Of the AZD1222 recipients, only 5 or 6 were seropositive at baseline.

The sequence was obtained from an adult in good health. This sample comprised peripheral blood, obtained on day 0 of AZD1222 vaccination.

The CDR3 sequence: CATSGGQQGVGGYTF. The CDR3 coding sequence is TGTGCCACCAGCGGGGGACAGCAGGGCGTAGGTGGCTACACCTTC. The rearrangement joins TRBV15 to TRBJ1-2; 7 bases match TRBD1. After removal of 5 bases from V and 7 bases from J, the junction contained 13 bases not matched to a gene. Germline assignment: CDR1 LNHNV and CDR2 YYDKDF (reference sequence). This CDR3 has 15 residues.